The entry below gives a single T cell receptor (beta chain) sequence along with its context. The sample belongs to a study of T cell changes during pregnancy in multiple sclerosis. Germline loops: CDR1 LGHNA, CDR2 YSLEER. J lost 14 bases, V lost 1 base, and 11 bases had no gene match. CDR3 length: 14 amino acids. The table came from immunoSEQ multiplex PCR; TCRdb's copy has only in-frame clones and leaves some out. This sample has more than 70,000 clones, with 91% found just once. The TCR sequence derives from a female donor with multiple sclerosis, enrolled in a pregnancy study. This chain joins TRBV4-3 and TRBJ1-1; 9 bases line up with TRBD1. The source material was peripheral blood, sampled before pregnancy. The CDR3 sequence is CASSQVLGDRDVFF. The CDR3 coding sequence is TGCGCCAGCAGCCAAGTTTTGGGGGACAGGGATGTATTCTTT.